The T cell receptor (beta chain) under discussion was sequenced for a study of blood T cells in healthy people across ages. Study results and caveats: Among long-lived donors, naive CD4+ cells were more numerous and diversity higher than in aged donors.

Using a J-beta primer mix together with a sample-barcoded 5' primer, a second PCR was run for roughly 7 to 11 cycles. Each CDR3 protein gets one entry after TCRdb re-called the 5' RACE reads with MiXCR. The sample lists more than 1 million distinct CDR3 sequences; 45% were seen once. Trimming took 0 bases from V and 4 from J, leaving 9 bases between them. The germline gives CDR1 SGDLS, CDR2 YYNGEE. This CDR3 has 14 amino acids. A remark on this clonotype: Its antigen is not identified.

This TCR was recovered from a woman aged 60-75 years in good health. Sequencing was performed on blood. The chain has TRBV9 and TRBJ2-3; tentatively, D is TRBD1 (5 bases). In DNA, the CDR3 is TGTGCCAGCAGCGTAGATGTAGGGGCAGATACGCAGTATTTT. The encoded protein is CASSVDVGADTQYF.